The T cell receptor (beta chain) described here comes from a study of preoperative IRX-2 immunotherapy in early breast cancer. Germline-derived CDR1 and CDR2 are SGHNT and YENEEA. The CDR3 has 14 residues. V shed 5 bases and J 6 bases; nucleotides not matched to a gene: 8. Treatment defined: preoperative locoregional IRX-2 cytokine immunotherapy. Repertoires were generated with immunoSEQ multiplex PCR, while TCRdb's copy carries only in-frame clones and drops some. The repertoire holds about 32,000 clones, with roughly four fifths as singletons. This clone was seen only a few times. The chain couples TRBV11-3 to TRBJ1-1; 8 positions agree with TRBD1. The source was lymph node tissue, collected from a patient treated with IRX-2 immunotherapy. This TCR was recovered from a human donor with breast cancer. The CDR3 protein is CASSTTGGFPEAFF. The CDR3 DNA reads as TGTGCCAGCAGCACAACAGGGGGTTTTCCTGAAGCTTTCTTT. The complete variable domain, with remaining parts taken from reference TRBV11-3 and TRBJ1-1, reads EAGVVQSPRYKIIEKKQPVAFWCNPISGHNTLYWYLQNLGQGPELLIRYENEEAVDDSQLPKDRFSAERLKGVDSTLKIQPAELGDSAVYLCASSTTGGFPEAFFGQGTRLTVV.